The present entry profiles one TCR beta chain with its context. What it binds is not known. Libraries were prepared by immunoSEQ multiplex PCR; TCRdb keeps only in-frame clonotypes and omits some of them. Altogether over 55,000 clones are present, around 82% being singletons, with the ten largest covering less than 0.45%. Trimming at V came to 0 bases and at J to 1 base, leaving 6 bases not matched to a gene. The CDR3 length is 17 residues. Looked up from germline, CDR1 is LGHNA and CDR2 is YSLEER. These data come from a study of graft-versus-host responses after intestinal transplantation. About the research overall: Induction with anti-thymocyte globulin, then tacrolimus and steroids for about 3 years, was given to all recipients.

The sequence was collected from a human donor who was the organ donor for an intestinal transplant. The chain joins TRBV4-3 to TRBJ2-3; TRBD2 agrees at 8 bases. Source: unstimulated CD4+ T cells sorted from spleen or lymph node cells, taken before transplant. The CDR3 sequence: CASSQEAGAVRTDTQYF. DNA for the CDR3: TGCGCCAGCAGCCAAGAAGCGGGGGCCGTCCGCACAGATACGCAGTATTTT.